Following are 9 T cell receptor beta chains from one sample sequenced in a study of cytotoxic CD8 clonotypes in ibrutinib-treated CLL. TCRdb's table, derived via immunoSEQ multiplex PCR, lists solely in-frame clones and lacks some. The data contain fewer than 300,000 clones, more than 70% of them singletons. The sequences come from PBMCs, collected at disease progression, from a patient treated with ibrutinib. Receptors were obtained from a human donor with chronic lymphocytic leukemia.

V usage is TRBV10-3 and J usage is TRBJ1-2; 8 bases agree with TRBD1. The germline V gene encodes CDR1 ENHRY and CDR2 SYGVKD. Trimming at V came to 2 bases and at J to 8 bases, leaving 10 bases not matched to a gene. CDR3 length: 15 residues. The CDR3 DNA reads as TGTGCCATCAGTGAGGCCCGGACAGGGACTCGGGGCTACACCTTC. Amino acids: CAISEARTGTRGYTF.

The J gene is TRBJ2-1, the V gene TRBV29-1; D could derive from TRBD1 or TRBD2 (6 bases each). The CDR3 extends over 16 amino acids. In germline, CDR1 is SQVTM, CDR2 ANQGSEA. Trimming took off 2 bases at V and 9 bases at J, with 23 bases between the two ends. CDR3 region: CSVELVVGGTLGEQFF. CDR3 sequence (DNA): TGCAGCGTTGAACTAGTTGTAGGGGGGACCCTGGGTGAGCAGTTCTTC.

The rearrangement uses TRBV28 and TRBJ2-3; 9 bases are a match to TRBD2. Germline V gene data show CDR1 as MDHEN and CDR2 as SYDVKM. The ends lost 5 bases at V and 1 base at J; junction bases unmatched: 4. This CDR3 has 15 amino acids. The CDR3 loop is CASSSGGRGTDTQYF. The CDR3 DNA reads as TGTGCCAGCAGTAGTGGCGGGAGGGGCACAGATACGCAGTATTTT.

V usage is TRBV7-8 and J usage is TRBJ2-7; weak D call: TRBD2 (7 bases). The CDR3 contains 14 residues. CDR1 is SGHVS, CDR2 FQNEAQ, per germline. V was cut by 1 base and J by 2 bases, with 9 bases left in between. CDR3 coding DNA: TGTGCCAGCAGCTTAGAAGGGGGGGCCTACGAGCAGTACTTC. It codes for CASSLEGGAYEQYF.

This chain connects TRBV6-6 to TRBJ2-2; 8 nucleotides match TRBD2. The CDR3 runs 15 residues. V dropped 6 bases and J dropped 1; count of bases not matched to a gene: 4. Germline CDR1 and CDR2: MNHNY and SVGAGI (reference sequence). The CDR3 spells CASRLLAVNTGELFF. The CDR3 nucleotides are TGTGCCAGCAGACTACTAGCGGTGAACACCGGGGAGCTGTTTTTT.

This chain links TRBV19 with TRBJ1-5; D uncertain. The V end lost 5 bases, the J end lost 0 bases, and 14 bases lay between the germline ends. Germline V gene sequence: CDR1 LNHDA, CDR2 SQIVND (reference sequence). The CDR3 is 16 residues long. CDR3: CASSFRTGYSNQPQHF. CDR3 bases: TGTGCCAGTAGTTTTAGGACGGGTTATAGCAATCAGCCCCAGCATTTT.

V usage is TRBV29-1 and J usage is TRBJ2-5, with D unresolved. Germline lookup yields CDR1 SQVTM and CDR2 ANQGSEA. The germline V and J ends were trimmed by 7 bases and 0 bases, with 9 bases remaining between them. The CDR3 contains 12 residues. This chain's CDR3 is CSARSYQETQYF. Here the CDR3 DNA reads TGCAGCGCCCGTTCCTACCAAGAGACCCAGTACTTC.

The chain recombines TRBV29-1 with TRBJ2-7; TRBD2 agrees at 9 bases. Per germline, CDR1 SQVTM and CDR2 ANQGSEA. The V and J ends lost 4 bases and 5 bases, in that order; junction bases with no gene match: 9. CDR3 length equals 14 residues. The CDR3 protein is CSVVVVAGVDEQYF. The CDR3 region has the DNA TGCAGCGTTGTCGTAGTAGCGGGAGTAGACGAGCAGTACTTC.

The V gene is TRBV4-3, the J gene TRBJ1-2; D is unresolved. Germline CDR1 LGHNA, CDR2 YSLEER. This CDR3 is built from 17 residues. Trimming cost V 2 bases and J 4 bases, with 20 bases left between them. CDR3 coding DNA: TGCGCCAGCAGCCAAAACCCATCGGGTGCCCTTATCTATGGCTACACCTTC. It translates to CASSQNPSGALIYGYTF.